The rows below give T cell receptor beta chains drawn from one sample of a study of beta chain features in type 1 diabetes. The method was immunoSEQ multiplex PCR; TCRdb's version includes in-frame clones alone and lacks a portion of them. The sample shows around 500,000 clones, over 9.5% of them seen only once. Sequenced material: naive CD4+ T cells from blood. The receptors originated from a young woman in good health. CDR3s include the opening cysteine and the closing phenylalanine or tryptophan.

V: TRBV29-1; J: TRBJ1-1; CDR3: CSGQQGLNTEAFF
V: TRBV6-1; J: TRBJ1-2; CDR3: CASRTGTGEYGYTF
V: TRBV5-1; J: TRBJ2-1; CDR3: CASSRDITGSNEQFF
V: TRBV7-9; J: TRBJ1-6; CDR3: CASSLAGGGGSPLHF
V: TRBV25-1; J: TRBJ1-2; CDR3: CASSEFRGGGYTF
V: TRBV7-8; J: TRBJ1-4; CDR3: CASSLRQIATNEKLFF
V: TRBV5-4; J: TRBJ2-5; CDR3: CASSLVARRETQYF
V: TRBV4-1; J: TRBJ2-5; CDR3: CASSQAASQGETQYF
V: TRBV7-9; J: TRBJ2-7; CDR3: CASSSLFEEQYF
V: TRBV28; J: TRBJ2-3; CDR3: CASSLARSIAGGTDTQYF
V: TRBV2; J: TRBJ1-2; CDR3: CASSVEGAAFGYTF
V: TRBV7-9; J: TRBJ1-5; CDR3: CASSAGLSNQPQHF
V: TRBV9; J: TRBJ2-7; CDR3: CASSVVMGDEQYF
V: TRBV19; J: TRBJ2-1; CDR3: CASRSRSSLLGNEQFF
V: TRBV7-2; J: TRBJ2-3; CDR3: CASSSTRGYTDTQYF
V: TRBV5-1; J: TRBJ2-3; CDR3: CASSLAGDIESAYF
V: TRBV9; J: TRBJ2-7; CDR3: CASSSTSYTSYEQYF
V: TRBV15; J: TRBJ1-2; CDR3: CATSRDLGQGDGYTF
V: TRBV4-1; J: TRBJ2-6; CDR3: CASSQIPGASGANVLTF
V: TRBV2; J: TRBJ2-2; CDR3: CASNTGRRTGELFF
V: TRBV5-1; J: TRBJ1-2; CDR3: CASSPGTDGYTF
V: TRBV7-9; J: TRBJ2-7; CDR3: CASSPLPGQGNEQYF
V: TRBV7-9; J: TRBJ2-3; CDR3: CASSTGQGSTDTQYF
V: TRBV7-3; J: TRBJ2-1; CDR3: CASSLRSLGNEQFF
V: TRBV5-1; J: TRBJ2-2; CDR3: CASSFRDPNTGELFF
V: TRBV10-3; J: TRBJ1-1; CDR3: CAISGTGGTEAFF